Following are 22 T cell receptor beta chains from one sample sequenced in a study of cytomegalovirus exposure and HLA in healthy donors (TCRdb year 2017). Receptor libraries were prepared by the immunoSEQ multiplex PCR assay. For the multiplex PCR, a mixture combining 60 forward primers for TCR Vbeta segments and 13 reverse primers for TCR Jbeta segments was used. In its TCRdb copy, this immuneACCESS table keeps in-frame sequences only and misses some clones. Where compared with another copy, unresolved V genes explain less than half of these, and the others have no known cause. The sample contains about 86,000 clones, about two thirds of them found a single time. Together, the top ten hold about 8% of the sample. The sequenced sample consisted of PBMCs. These receptors all come from a man in his sixties in good health and CMV-seronegative.

The V gene is TRBV19, the J gene TRBJ2-5; possibly TRBD1 for D (6 bases). CDR3 length: 13 residues. The V and J ends lost 5 bases and 2 bases respectively, with 9 bases between them. CDR1 and CDR2 from the germline V gene are LNHDA and SQIVND (reference sequence). The CDR3 DNA reads TGTGCCAGTAGTTCAAGGGGGCAAGAGACCCAGTACTTC. Residues: CASSSRGQETQYF.

The V and J genes are TRBV5-4 and TRBJ2-1; 13 bases map to TRBD2. Germline values: CDR1 SGHNT, CDR2 YYREEE (reference sequence). CDR3 length: 15 residues. Germline trimming cut 4 bases from V and 10 bases from J; bases unmatched to any gene: 8. The CDR3 loop reads CASSPRTSGSGEQFF. CDR3 coding DNA: TGTGCCAGCAGCCCCCGGACTAGCGGGAGCGGAGAGCAGTTCTTC.

V usage is TRBV19 and J usage is TRBJ2-1, with 9 nucleotides matching TRBD2. The ends lost 4 bases at V and 4 bases at J; junction bases unmatched: 5. Germline CDR1 reads LNHDA; CDR2 reads SQIVND (reference sequence). The CDR3 spans 15 residues. CDR3 region: CASSTGLAGYNEQFF. The CDR3 coding sequence is TGTGCCAGTAGTACGGGACTAGCTGGTTACAATGAGCAGTTCTTC.

Here the CDR3 DNA reads TGTGCCAGCAGCCGGACAGACAATGAGCAGTTCTTC. It translates to CASSRTDNEQFF. The chain links TRBV7-9 to TRBJ2-1, with a possible D match to TRBD1 (6 bases). This CDR3 contains 12 residues. Germline V lookup: CDR1 SEHNR, CDR2 FQNEAQ (reference sequence). V was pared by 5 bases and J by 5 bases, with 7 bases between.

The chain uses TRBV13 and TRBJ2-1; D is uncertain. With 6 bases removed from V and 5 bases from J, the gap between germline ends came to 26 bases. Per the germline V gene, CDR1 is PRHDT and CDR2 is FYEKMQ (reference sequence). The CDR3 has 18 residues. The CDR3 loop reads CASSSSIGLSAVNNEQFF. The CDR3 nucleotides read TGTGCCAGCAGTTCTAGTATAGGTCTAAGCGCCGTAAACAATGAGCAGTTCTTC.

This clone was detected only a few times. This rearrangement joins TRBV2 to TRBJ1-1, with D possibly matching TRBD1 (6 bases). Trimming removed 4 bases at V and 1 base at J, with 10 bases between. This CDR3 comprises 14 residues. Germline V gene data show CDR1 as SNHLY and CDR2 as FYNNEI. CDR3 sequence: CASSVGGGNTEAFF. For the CDR3, the DNA is TGTGCCAGCAGTGTAGGGGGTGGGAACACTGAAGCTTTCTTT.

Worth noting for this clone: The sample carries other DNA sequences with the same CDR3. The V gene is TRBV5-1, the J gene TRBJ2-2, with 7 bases aligning to TRBD2. The germline V gene has CDR1 SGHRS and CDR2 YFSETQ. J lost 5 bases, V lost 2 bases, and 3 bases had no gene match. CDR3 size: 14 residues. The CDR3, as DNA: TGCGCCAGCAGCTTCACGGGGGGAACCGGGGAGCTGTTTTTT. Encoded protein: CASSFTGGTGELFF.

The rearrangement links TRBV5-6 to TRBJ1-5; D unclear. CDR3 size: 12 residues. Germline CDR1 SGHDT, CDR2 YYEEEE. The germline V and J ends were trimmed by 2 bases and 4 bases, with 4 bases remaining between them. CDR3 sequence: CASSFRNQPQHF. The CDR3 DNA reads as TGTGCCAGCAGCTTCCGTAATCAGCCCCAGCATTTT.

This clone was detected only a few times. The chain joins TRBV7-6 to TRBJ2-5, with D maybe TRBD2 (7 bases). V lost 1 base to trimming and J lost 3 bases, with 18 bases between them. Germline loops: CDR1 SGHVS, CDR2 FNYEAQ. This CDR3 has 17 amino acids. The CDR3 DNA reads TGTGCCAGCAGCTTAGGGCTTGCGGGGGCTATGGAAGAGACCCAGTACTTC. Translating it yields CASSLGLAGAMEETQYF.

The V call is TRBV19, the J call TRBJ1-3; possibly TRBD1 for D (6 bases). V lost 4 bases and J 4 bases, leaving 14 bases between the germline ends. CDR3 length: 15 residues. CDR1 is LNHDA and CDR2 is SQIVND in the germline V gene (reference sequence). CDR3 sequence: CASSTQNDRGNTIYF. The CDR3 region has the DNA TGTGCCAGTAGTACCCAGAACGACAGGGGAAACACCATATATTTT.

This clone was picked up one time. In nucleotides, the CDR3 is TGTGCCAGCAGCTTAGAAGGGGTCCCCGGGGAGCTGTTTTTT. Encoded protein: CASSLEGVPGELFF. This sequence joins TRBV7-9 and TRBJ2-2, with D maybe TRBD1 (5 bases). The length of the CDR3 is 14 residues. The germline V gene has CDR1 SEHNR and CDR2 FQNEAQ (reference sequence). Trimming took 1 base from V and 6 from J, leaving 9 bases between them.

The chain is built from TRBV9 and TRBJ1-6; 7 nucleotides agree with TRBD1. This CDR3 contains 19 residues. Germline trimming cut 0 bases from V and 5 bases from J; bases unmatched to any gene: 14. Germline values: CDR1 SGDLS, CDR2 YYNGEE. The CDR3 sequence is CASSVETGARGQHNSPLHF. CDR3 nucleotides: TGTGCCAGCAGCGTAGAAACAGGGGCCAGAGGACAGCATAATTCACCCCTCCACTTT.

The genes are TRBV6-6 and TRBJ1-5, with a tentative D call TRBD1 (5 bases). The CDR3 runs 14 residues. V lost 5 bases to trimming and J lost 5 bases, with 13 bases between them. Germline V gene data show CDR1 as MNHNY and CDR2 as SVGAGI (reference sequence). The CDR3 spells CASSKEQDHQPQHF. The CDR3 DNA follows: TGTGCCAGCAGTAAAGAACAGGACCATCAGCCCCAGCATTTT.

This clone showed up just a few times. J is TRBJ2-1 and V is TRBV15; 7 nucleotides agree with TRBD1. The CDR3 loop spans 16 amino acids. With V trimmed by 3 bases and J by 6 bases, 11 bases remained unmatched. Germline assignment: CDR1 LNHNV and CDR2 YYDKDF (reference sequence). CDR3 bases: TGTGCCACCAGCAGCCGTTCCACACGGACAGGCAATGAGCAGTTCTTC. Encoded protein: CATSSRSTRTGNEQFF.

This clone was seen just once. The V call is TRBV15, the J call TRBJ2-1; 10 bases are shared with TRBD2. After removal of 0 bases from V and 5 bases from J, the junction contained 4 bases not matched to a gene. There are 16 residues in the CDR3. Germline CDR1 is LNHNV and CDR2 is YYDKDF (reference sequence). CDR3 in DNA: TGTGCCACCAGCAGAGATACTAGCGGGACTGACAATGAGCAGTTCTTC. Amino acids: CATSRDTSGTDNEQFF.

This clone was seen only a few times. One end of the junction is discordant with germline, which a read error may explain. The V call is TRBV5-5, the J call TRBJ1-6; the D is unclear. The CDR3 covers 15 residues. In germline, CDR1 is SGHKS, CDR2 YYEKEE (reference sequence). The CDR3 coding sequence is TGTGCCAGCAGCTTCTCTTCGGGGAGTAATACACCCCTCCACTTT. Amino acids: CASSFSSGSNTPLHF.

The gene calls are TRBV10-2 and TRBJ2-5; D gene ambiguous. The CDR3 loop spans 15 amino acids. Trimming took 4 bases from V and 5 from J, leaving 17 bases between them. Looked up from germline, CDR1 is WSHSY and CDR2 is SAAADI. As DNA, the CDR3 is TGCGCCAGCAGTGCCACCCTAGGCGTCGTGGAGACCCAGTACTTC. Its translation: CASSATLGVVETQYF.

This chain links TRBV2 with TRBJ2-7, with D perhaps matching TRBD2 (6 bases). The V gene lost 6 bases and the J gene lost 4 bases, with 13 bases spanning the gap. Germline V gives CDR1 SNHLY, CDR2 FYNNEI. CDR3 size: 13 residues. The chain's CDR3 is CASSFPGEYEQYF. The CDR3, as DNA: TGTGCCAGCAGCTTTCCGGGAGAATACGAGCAGTACTTC.

In its sample, this clone was seen a few times. The chain is built from TRBV4-3 and TRBJ2-2; 13 bases map to TRBD2. The CDR3 length is 20 residues. The V gene end was trimmed by 3 bases and the J gene end by 0 bases; junction bases not matched to a gene: 10. Looked up from germline, CDR1 is LGHNA and CDR2 is YSLEER. This chain's CDR3 is CASSQAGRLAGGPNTGELFF. The DNA for the CDR3 is TGCGCCAGCAGCCAGGCTGGGCGACTAGCGGGGGGCCCGAACACCGGGGAGCTGTTTTTT.

The rearrangement joins TRBV29-1 to TRBJ2-5, with D hard to call. With 2 bases removed from V and 10 bases from J, the gap between germline ends came to 5 bases. This CDR3 has 9 amino acids. Germline V gene sequence: CDR1 SQVTM, CDR2 ANQGSEA. CDR3 DNA sequence: TGCAGCGTTGAATCTATCCAGTACTTC. Its protein product is CSVESIQYF.

The gene calls are TRBV11-2 and TRBJ2-3; tentative D call: TRBD1 (8 bases). The V gene's germline CDR1 is SGHAT and CDR2 FQNNGV. The V end lost 3 bases, the J end lost 4 bases, and 20 bases lay between the germline ends. This CDR3 spans 17 amino acids. The CDR3 DNA reads as TGTGCCAGCAGCTTGAGGGGGGGACAGGTCGAAGCAGATACGCAGTATTTT. This gives the protein CASSLRGGQVEADTQYF.

V is TRBV5-1 and J is TRBJ2-5; unclear D gene. Trimming stripped 1 base from V and 5 bases from J, with 6 bases between. This CDR3 has 12 residues. The germline CDR1 and CDR2 sequences are SGHRS and YFSETQ. CDR3 DNA: TGCGCCAGCAGCTTGACAACGGAGACCCAGTACTTC. This gives the protein CASSLTTETQYF.